These 30 T cell receptor beta chains were sequenced from one sample in a study of shared clonotypes between healthy human individuals. This table comes from immunoSEQ multiplex PCR, and its TCRdb copy is limited to in-frame clones, with some not included. The sample lists approximately 2.4 million clones, roughly 95% occurring once. The sample taken for sequencing was naive CD4+ T cells sorted from blood. Subset defined: CD45RA+ positively selected. Receptor source: a young man in good health.

This clone was observed once. The chain is built from TRBV14 and TRBJ1-6, with D unresolved. The CDR3 is made up of 14 amino acids. The ends were cut back, 4 bases at V and 7 bases at J, with 11 bases in the middle. Germline V gene data show CDR1 as SGHDN and CDR2 as FVKESK. The CDR3 DNA is TGTGCCAGCAGCCCTAGTTCGTTGAATTCACCCCTCCACTTT. Translation: CASSPSSLNSPLHF.

This chain uses TRBV5-4 with TRBJ2-7, with 9 bases aligning to TRBD1. V gave up 6 bases and J gave up 5 bases; unmatched junction bases: 12. Germline lookup yields CDR1 SGHNT and CDR2 YYREEE (reference sequence). The CDR3 extends over 15 amino acids. CDR3 DNA sequence: TGTGCCAGCACCTTACGGGCGGGACAGGGAGACGAGCAGTACTTC. It yields the protein CASTLRAGQGDEQYF.

Of note for this clone: The sample has other DNA sequences that encode this CDR3 too. The chain recombines TRBV5-1 with TRBJ2-7; 7 bases fit TRBD1. The CDR3 consists of 15 residues. The germline CDR1 and CDR2 sequences are SGHRS and YFSETQ. The J segment lost 0 bases and the V segment lost 0 bases, leaving 3 bases of the junction unmatched. CDR3 region: CASSLEQGSSYEQYF. The DNA of the CDR3 is TGCGCCAGCAGCTTGGAACAGGGGAGCTCCTACGAGCAGTACTTC. Based on the CDR3 plus reference TRBV5-1 and TRBJ2-7, the full variable domain is KAGVTQTPRYLIKTRGQQVTLSCSPISGHRSVSWYQQTPGQGLQFLFEYFSETQRNKGNFPGRFSGRQFSNSRSEMNVSTLELGDSALYLCASSLEQGSSYEQYFGPGTRLTVT.

For this clone: Other DNA sequences from this sample encode an identical CDR3 as well. This chain joins TRBV28 and TRBJ2-6; 7 bases are a match to TRBD1. V lost 4 bases to trimming and J lost 2 bases; unmatched junction nucleotides: 2. The CDR3 extends over 15 amino acids. Germline CDR1 and CDR2: MDHEN and SYDVKM. CDR3 in amino acids: CASSSQGAGANVLTF. CDR3 coding DNA: TGTGCCAGCAGTTCCCAGGGGGCTGGGGCCAACGTCCTGACTTTC.

The genes are TRBV7-8 and TRBJ2-1; D ambiguous. The V gene lost 3 bases and the J gene lost 10 bases, with 13 bases spanning the gap. The CDR3 has 13 amino acids. In germline, CDR1 is SGHVS, CDR2 FQNEAQ. CDR3 protein: CASSFGREDEQFF. The CDR3, as DNA: TGTGCCAGCAGCTTCGGCCGAGAAGACGAGCAGTTCTTC.

This clone was observed a single time. The rearrangement uses TRBV9 and TRBJ2-5, with 8 bases that match TRBD1. The length of the CDR3 is 15 residues. V was clipped by 0 bases and J by 5 bases; unmatched bases: 6. CDR1 SGDLS and CDR2 YYNGEE come from the germline V gene. In nucleotides, the CDR3 is TGTGCCAGCAGCGTAGGTTCAGGGGGCCTCGAGACCCAGTACTTC. As protein: CASSVGSGGLETQYF.

V gene TRBV5-4 combines with J gene TRBJ2-1; 11 positions agree with TRBD2. CDR1 is SGHNT and CDR2 is YYREEE in the germline V gene (reference sequence). This CDR3 is 16 amino acids long. Trimming removed 6 bases from V and 4 bases from J; junction bases left unmatched: 9. CDR3 residues: CASNTGTSGGYNEQFF. CDR3 DNA sequence: TGTGCCAGCAACACCGGGACTAGCGGAGGTTACAATGAGCAGTTCTTC.

The DNA of the CDR3 is TGTGCCTGGAGTACAGGGGGCAGCGGGGCCGGGGAGCTGTTTTTT. Encoded protein: CAWSTGGSGAGELFF. The rearrangement links TRBV30 to TRBJ2-2; 9 bases fit TRBD1. The V gene's germline CDR1 is GTSNPN and CDR2 SVGIG (reference sequence). V shed 2 bases, J shed 6 bases, and the junction held 7 bases outside the gene matches. The CDR3 loop spans 15 amino acids.

This clone was observed once. The same CDR3 is also encoded by other DNA sequences in this sample. The chain is built from TRBV10-3 and TRBJ2-3; tentative D call: TRBD2 (6 bases). This CDR3 contains 13 residues. Germline V gene sequence: CDR1 ENHRY, CDR2 SYGVKD. Trimming took off 7 bases at V and 2 bases at J, with 10 bases between the two ends. For the CDR3, the DNA is TGTGCCATCACCCGGGACTCCACAGATACGCAGTATTTT. The encoded protein is CAITRDSTDTQYF.

The gene calls are TRBV6-6 and TRBJ2-7, with TRBD2 as a possible D gene (5 bases). Germline CDR1 MNHNY, CDR2 SVGAGI (reference sequence). CDR3 length: 15 amino acids. The V end was cut by 0 bases, the J end by 2 bases, with 11 bases between. DNA for the CDR3: TGTGCCAGCAGTTACTCCCAGACTATTACCTACGAGCAGTACTTC. Translating it yields CASSYSQTITYEQYF.

This clone was seen just once. The same CDR3 arises from other DNA sequences in this sample as well. The rearrangement links TRBV7-9 to TRBJ2-7, with 10 bases aligning to TRBD2. The CDR3 totals 15 residues. Germline lookup yields CDR1 SEHNR and CDR2 FQNEAQ (reference sequence). The junction had 2 bases not matched to a gene; V was cut back by 0 bases and J by 3 bases. CDR3 in amino acids: CASSLASSGSYEQYF. The CDR3 DNA reads TGTGCCAGCAGCTTAGCTTCTAGCGGGAGCTACGAGCAGTACTTC.

CDR3 coding DNA: TGTGCCTGGAGTAGAGGGGATTACACCGGGGAGCTGTTTTTT. Translated, it gives CAWSRGDYTGELFF. This sequence joins TRBV30 and TRBJ2-2; D is tentatively TRBD1 or TRBD2 (5 bases each). The germline V and J ends were trimmed by 2 bases and 3 bases, with 10 bases remaining between them. Per the germline V gene, CDR1 is GTSNPN and CDR2 is SVGIG (reference sequence). CDR3 length: 14 residues.

This chain connects TRBV14 to TRBJ1-3; TRBD1 might be the D (6 bases). Germline CDR1 SGHDN, CDR2 FVKESK. V lost 4 bases, J lost 3 bases, and 13 bases lay in between. This CDR3 comprises 15 residues. The CDR3 DNA reads as TGTGCCAGCAGCCGACAGGTCCTTGGTGGAAACACCATATATTTT. It yields the protein CASSRQVLGGNTIYF.

The J gene is TRBJ2-6, the V gene TRBV5-5; D is unresolved. Between the trimmed V and J ends, which lost 4 bases and 2 bases, there was a span of 10 bases. Germline lookup yields CDR1 SGHKS and CDR2 YYEKEE (reference sequence). This CDR3 comprises 15 residues. CDR3: CASSPGPAGANVLTF. DNA of the CDR3: TGTGCCAGCAGCCCCGGTCCCGCTGGGGCCAACGTCCTGACTTTC. Full variable domain (outside the CDR3, taken from reference TRBV5-5 and TRBJ2-6): DAGVTQSPTHLIKTRGQQVTLRCSPISGHKSVSWYQQVLGQGPQFIFQYYEKEERGRGNFPDRFSARQFPNYSSELNVNALLLGDSALYLCASSPGPAGANVLTFGAGSRLTVL.

The chain has TRBV2 and TRBJ2-3; the D is unclear. The CDR3 totals 13 residues. From germline, CDR1 is SNHLY and CDR2 FYNNEI. Trimming left V 6 bases short and J 1 base short, with 8 bases between. In DNA, the CDR3 is TGTGCCAGCAGGGTTAGGGGCACAGATACGCAGTATTTT. This encodes CASRVRGTDTQYF.

The chain uses TRBV27 and TRBJ1-6; maybe TRBD1 (5 bases). Germline V lookup: CDR1 MNHEY, CDR2 SMNVEV (reference sequence). The CDR3 extends over 13 amino acids. Trimming removed 7 bases at V and 7 bases at J, with 11 bases between. CDR3 nucleotide sequence: TGTGCCAGCACCGGGACGGAAAATTCACCCCTCCACTTT. This encodes CASTGTENSPLHF.

As for this clone: Other DNA sequences from this sample encode an identical CDR3 as well. This chain joins TRBV7-6 and TRBJ1-1; no clear D. Trimming pared 3 bases from V and 1 base from J, leaving 6 bases between. Germline assignment: CDR1 SGHVS and CDR2 FNYEAQ. CDR3 length equals 13 residues. In DNA form, the CDR3 reads TGTGCCAGCAGCTTTTCCGAGAACACTGAAGCTTTCTTT. Its protein product is CASSFSENTEAFF.

CDR3 amino acids: CASSPRSSSYNEQFF. CDR3 bases: TGTGCCAGCAGCCCCCGCTCTAGCTCCTACAATGAGCAGTTCTTC. V usage is TRBV7-2 and J usage is TRBJ2-1; D uncertain. Germline values: CDR1 SGHTA, CDR2 FQGNSA. V dropped 5 bases and J dropped 0 bases, with 11 bases sitting between them. The CDR3 length is 15 residues.

This chain links TRBV29-1 with TRBJ1-1; D might be TRBD1 (5 bases). Germline-derived CDR1 and CDR2 are SQVTM and ANQGSEA. V lost 7 bases, J lost 13 bases, and 19 bases lay in between. This CDR3 is built from 11 residues. CDR3: CSDLRGVSVFF. The CDR3 coding sequence is TGCAGCGACCTGAGGGGCGTTTCGGTTTTCTTT.

This CDR3 is CATSSIGGTDTQYF. In DNA, the CDR3 is TGTGCCACCAGCAGTATAGGGGGCACAGATACGCAGTATTTT. The chain couples TRBV15 to TRBJ2-3, with D maybe TRBD1 (5 bases). V was shortened by 3 bases and J by 1 base, with 8 bases between the two germline ends. The CDR3 contains 14 residues. The V gene's germline CDR1 is LNHNV and CDR2 YYDKDF (reference sequence).

Worth noting for this clone: Other DNA variants within this sample encode the same CDR3. The chain combines TRBV28 with TRBJ1-5, with D unresolved. The CDR3 runs 12 residues. The germline V gene has CDR1 MDHEN and CDR2 SYDVKM. Trimming removed 2 bases from V and 7 bases from J, with 6 bases in between. The CDR3 is CASSLLGQPQHF. CDR3 bases: TGTGCCAGCAGTTTACTTGGGCAGCCCCAGCATTTT.

This clone has a handful of counts. The chain joins TRBV7-9 to TRBJ2-7; TRBD1 matches 10 bases. This CDR3 is built from 11 residues. The trim removed 5 bases at V and 12 bases at J, leaving 4 bases unmatched. In germline, CDR1 is SEHNR, CDR2 FQNEAQ (reference sequence). CDR3 in DNA: TGTGCCAGCAGCCCTGGACAGGGGGTGTACTTC. Protein sequence: CASSPGQGVYF.

The chain recombines TRBV2 with TRBJ1-5; 10 positions match TRBD1. V dropped 4 bases and J dropped 2; count of bases not matched to a gene: 8. Germline V CDR1 and CDR2: SNHLY, FYNNEI. This CDR3 has 17 amino acids. The CDR3 nucleotides read TGTGCCAGCAGTGCCATGACAGGGGGCGCGGGCAATCAGCCCCAGCATTTT. Protein: CASSAMTGGAGNQPQHF.

This chain uses TRBV5-4 with TRBJ2-7; 8 nucleotides match TRBD1. Trimming at V came to 4 bases and at J to 4 bases, leaving 10 bases not matched to a gene. The CDR3 runs 15 residues. Germline V gives CDR1 SGHNT, CDR2 YYREEE (reference sequence). The CDR3 bases are TGTGCCAGCAGCCAGGCAGGGGGCCAGATTTACGAGCAGTACTTC. Protein sequence: CASSQAGGQIYEQYF. Full variable domain (remainder filled in from reference TRBV5-4 and TRBJ2-7): ETGVTQSPTHLIKTRGQQVTLRCSSQSGHNTVSWYQQALGQGPQFIFQYYREEENGRGNFPPRFSGLQFPNYSSELNVNALELDDSALYLCASSQAGGQIYEQYFGPGTRLTVT.

Concerning this clone: Distinct nucleotide sequences in the sample also encode this CDR3. The V call is TRBV20-1, the J call TRBJ2-3; D call uncertain. V lost 5 bases and J 6 bases, leaving 6 bases between the germline ends. Germline values: CDR1 DFQATT, CDR2 SNEGSKA (reference sequence). This CDR3 comprises 10 residues. The CDR3 bases are TGCAGTGCTCGGACGGATACGCAGTATTTT. This sequence encodes CSARTDTQYF.

The V call is TRBV4-3, the J call TRBJ1-2, with a tentative D call TRBD1 (6 bases). Germline CDR1 LGHNA, CDR2 YSLEER. Deletions cut 1 base from V and 2 bases from J, with 14 bases between. The CDR3 is 16 amino acids. The CDR3 is CASSQVGGGKNYGYTF. The CDR3 coding sequence is TGCGCCAGCAGCCAAGTAGGGGGTGGTAAGAACTATGGCTACACCTTC.

This clone was counted a single time. The CDR3 bases are TGTGCCAGCAGCGACGGACAGCGGGTCAGCTCCTATAATTCACCCCTCCACTTT. Translated, it gives CASSDGQRVSSYNSPLHF. The gene calls are TRBV7-8 and TRBJ1-6; D is possibly TRBD1 (6 bases). The germline CDR1 and CDR2 sequences are SGHVS and FQNEAQ. The CDR3 extends over 18 amino acids. Trimming took 5 bases from V and 0 from J, leaving 17 bases between them. The full variable domain, completed using reference TRBV7-8 and TRBJ1-6, is GAGVSQSPRYKVAKRGQDVALRCDPISGHVSLFWYQQALGQGPEFLTYFQNEAQLDKSGLPSDRFFAERPEGSVSTLKIQRTQQEDSAVYLCASSDGQRVSSYNSPLHFGNGTRLTVT.

As to this clone: The same CDR3 can be traced to other DNA sequences in this sample. J is TRBJ1-2 and V is TRBV10-3, with 7 bases fitting TRBD1. V was pared by 5 bases and J by 8 bases, with 8 bases of the junction left unmatched. The CDR3 runs 13 residues. Germline V CDR1 and CDR2: ENHRY, SYGVKD. The CDR3 nucleotides read TGTGCCATCAGTCAGGGGGAGAATTACGGCTACACCTTC. Translating it yields CAISQGENYGYTF.

The chain couples TRBV18 to TRBJ2-1, with TRBD1 matching over 7 bases. The CDR3 is 15 residues long. Germline loops: CDR1 KGHSH, CDR2 LQKENI. The ends lost 3 bases at V and 8 bases at J; junction bases unmatched: 10. CDR3 DNA sequence: TGTGCCAGCTCACCTCTGACAGGGCCCCATGATGAGCAGTTCTTC. It is translated as CASSPLTGPHDEQFF.

The chain carries TRBV7-2 and TRBJ1-5; TRBD1 agrees at 7 bases. The V gene's germline CDR1 is SGHTA and CDR2 FQGNSA. V dropped 5 bases and J dropped 2; count of bases not matched to a gene: 9. The CDR3 runs to 16 residues. The CDR3 loop reads CASSQTGSSGNQPQHF. DNA for the CDR3: TGTGCCAGCAGCCAGACAGGGTCTAGCGGCAATCAGCCCCAGCATTTT.